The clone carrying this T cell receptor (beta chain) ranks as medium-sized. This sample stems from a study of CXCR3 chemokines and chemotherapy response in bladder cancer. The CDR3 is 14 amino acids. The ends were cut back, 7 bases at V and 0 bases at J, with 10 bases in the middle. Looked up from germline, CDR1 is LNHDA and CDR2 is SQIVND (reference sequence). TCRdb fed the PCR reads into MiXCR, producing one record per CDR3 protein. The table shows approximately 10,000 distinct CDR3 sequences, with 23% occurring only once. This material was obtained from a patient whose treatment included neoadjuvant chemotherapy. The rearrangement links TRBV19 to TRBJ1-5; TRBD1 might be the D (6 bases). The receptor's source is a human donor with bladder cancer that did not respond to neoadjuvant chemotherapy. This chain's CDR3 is CASTQGYSNQPQHF. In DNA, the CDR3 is TGTGCCAGTACCCAGGGGTATAGCAATCAGCCCCAGCATTTT.